This entry lists 21 T cell receptor beta chains sequenced from one sample in a study of blood T cell repertoires in COVID-19. Assay used: immunoSEQ multiplex PCR; TCRdb lists only in-frame clones, some missing. This table has 18,000 or so clones, approximately 93% appearing once. Sequenced: peripheral blood. Receptors originate from a woman between 50 and 59 years old with active COVID-19.

The chain links TRBV6-1 to TRBJ2-5; 11 bases map to TRBD2. The germline V gene has CDR1 MNHNS and CDR2 SASEGT. This CDR3 is 17 amino acids long. V shed 2 bases, J shed 5 bases, and the junction held 10 bases outside the gene matches. The CDR3 DNA sequence: TGTGCCAGCAGTGAATCTCCGGGACTAGCGGTTGGGGAGACCCAGTACTTC. Residues: CASSESPGLAVGETQYF.

The rearrangement links TRBV3-1 (or the pseudogene TRBV3-2) to TRBJ2-5; 12 bases agree with TRBD2. CDR1 is LGHDT, CDR2 YNNKEL, per germline (reference sequence). There are 18 residues in the CDR3. Unmatched junction bases numbered 11, after V lost 4 bases and J lost 2 bases. CDR3 bases: TGTGCCAGCAGCCTCTCACGGGGGCTAGCGGGAGGGCAAGAGACCCAGTACTTC. The encoded protein is CASSLSRGLAGGQETQYF.

This clone was observed once. The chain employs TRBV6-1 and TRBJ1-5; D not certain. With 3 bases removed from V and 3 bases from J, the gap between germline ends came to 15 bases. The CDR3 loop spans 16 amino acids. Per germline, CDR1 MNHNS and CDR2 SASEGT. The CDR3 protein is CASSDGLVSDNQPQHF. In DNA form, the CDR3 reads TGTGCCAGCAGTGATGGTCTAGTGTCAGACAATCAGCCCCAGCATTTT.

The V call is TRBV3-1 (or the pseudogene TRBV3-2), the J call TRBJ2-3, with 9 bases fitting TRBD2. The germline V gene encodes CDR1 LGHDT and CDR2 YNNKEL (reference sequence). This CDR3 has 14 amino acids. The J segment lost 4 bases and the V segment lost 2 bases, leaving 1 base of the junction unmatched. CDR3 region: CASSQSGRSDTQYF. In DNA, the CDR3 is TGTGCCAGCAGCCAAAGCGGGAGGTCAGATACGCAGTATTTT.

The chain couples TRBV5-4 to TRBJ2-5; possible D gene TRBD1, 6 bases. V was trimmed by 1 base and J by 2 bases, leaving 9 bases between them. The CDR3 length is 14 residues. Germline V gene data show CDR1 as SGHNT and CDR2 as YYREEE (reference sequence). In nucleotides, the CDR3 is TGTGCCAGCAGCTTGCGGACAGCACAAGAGACCCAGTACTTC. This gives the protein CASSLRTAQETQYF.

This clone came up once. CDR3 sequence reads: CASSLEGLVVGEQYF. CDR3 DNA: TGTGCCAGCAGCTTAGAGGGACTAGTAGTCGGCGAGCAGTACTTC. The chain combines TRBV11-2 with TRBJ2-7; the match to TRBD2 covers 8 bases. The CDR3 spans 15 residues. J gave up 6 bases and V 0 bases, and 7 bases lay outside the gene matches. Germline V gene lookup returns CDR1 SGHAT and CDR2 FQNNGV.

The chain couples TRBV5-5 to TRBJ1-4, with 12 bases aligning to TRBD1. V gave up 0 bases and J gave up 2 bases; unmatched junction bases: 11. The germline V gene has CDR1 SGHKS and CDR2 YYEKEE (reference sequence). This CDR3 is built from 20 residues. Written as DNA, the CDR3 is TGTGCCAGCAGCTTGGTTGCGACCGGGACAGGGGGCTCGACTAATGAAAAACTGTTTTTT. The encoded protein is CASSLVATGTGGSTNEKLFF. Based on the CDR3 plus reference TRBV5-5 and TRBJ1-4, the full variable domain is DAGVTQSPTHLIKTRGQQVTLRCSPISGHKSVSWYQQVLGQGPQFIFQYYEKEERGRGNFPDRFSARQFPNYSSELNVNALLLGDSALYLCASSLVATGTGGSTNEKLFFGSGTQLSVL.

V is TRBV30 and J is TRBJ1-2; the match to TRBD1 covers 12 bases. Per germline, CDR1 GTSNPN and CDR2 SVGIG (reference sequence). The CDR3 sequence is 14 residues long. With 2 bases clipped from V and 8 bases from J, the junction kept 6 bases outside the gene matches. The CDR3 is CAWSTGTGGEGYTF. The CDR3 bases are TGTGCCTGGAGTACCGGGACAGGGGGCGAGGGCTACACCTTC.

CDR3 DNA: TGTGCCAGCAGCAACGAAAAGATACGAGAGATAACAGCGAACACTGAAGCTTTCTTT. This encodes CASSNEKIREITANTEAFF. This chain links TRBV21-1 with TRBJ1-1; the table names TRBD1, a call not compared with the DNA. TRBV21-1 is listed as a pseudogene. This CDR3 comprises 19 residues.

This clone was seen only once. The chain links TRBV11-2 to TRBJ2-7, with D tentatively TRBD1 (6 bases). The CDR3 is made up of 16 amino acids. Trimming removed 5 bases at V and 4 bases at J, with 21 bases between. Looked up from germline, CDR1 is SGHAT and CDR2 is FQNNGV. CDR3 nucleotide sequence: TGTGCCAGCAGCCCCGCCGGGTCGCAGGGGTCATACGAGCAGTACTTC. This translates into CASSPAGSQGSYEQYF. The entire variable domain, with the rest obtained from reference TRBV11-2 and TRBJ2-7, is as follows: EAGVAQSPRYKIIEKRQSVAFWCNPISGHATLYWYQQILGQGPKLLIQFQNNGVVDDSQLPKDRFSAERLKGVDSTLKIQPAKLEDSAVYLCASSPAGSQGSYEQYFGPGTRLTVT.

The V and J genes are TRBV6-2 or TRBV6-3 and TRBJ2-7, with a weak D call TRBD2 (5 bases). The CDR3 covers 13 residues. Trimming left V 5 bases short and J 0 bases short, with 8 bases between. The V gene's germline CDR1 is MNHEY and CDR2 SVGEGT. CDR3 sequence reads: CASSAGNSYEQYF. CDR3 coding DNA: TGTGCCAGCAGTGCCGGGAACTCCTACGAGCAGTACTTC.

This chain uses TRBV25-1 with TRBJ2-5; 12 positions agree with TRBD2. CDR3 size: 17 residues. The germline V gene encodes CDR1 MGHDK and CDR2 SYGVNS. J was trimmed by 5 bases and V by 0 bases; bases with no gene match: 7. CDR3: CASSEYRRTSGKETQYF. CDR3 nucleotide sequence: TGTGCCAGCAGTGAATACCGCCGGACTAGCGGGAAGGAGACCCAGTACTTC.

V usage is TRBV5-1 and J usage is TRBJ2-1; 7 nucleotides align to TRBD2. This CDR3 contains 14 residues. V lost 4 bases to trimming and J lost 9 bases; unmatched junction nucleotides: 10. The germline gives CDR1 SGHRS, CDR2 YFSETQ. The CDR3 DNA sequence: TGCGCCAGCAGCCACGAAGGGAGGGCGGCTGAGCAGTTCTTC. Encoded protein: CASSHEGRAAEQFF.

The genes are TRBV18 and TRBJ2-5; D is possibly TRBD2 (6 bases). Germline CDR1 reads KGHSH; CDR2 reads LQKENI. The CDR3 contains 13 residues. With 1 base removed from V and 3 bases from J, the gap between germline ends came to 6 bases. DNA for the CDR3: TGTGCCAGCTCACCACGGGAGGAAGAGACCCAGTACTTC. Protein: CASSPREEETQYF.

The chain couples TRBV3-1 (or the pseudogene TRBV3-2) to TRBJ1-2; TRBD1 aligns across 7 bases. Losses at the gene ends were 4 bases for V and 3 bases for J; bases not matched to a gene: 8. Germline V gene lookup returns CDR1 LGHDT and CDR2 YNNKEL (reference sequence). CDR3 size: 15 residues. The CDR3 sequence is CASSPELQGHYGYTF. The DNA of the CDR3 is TGTGCCAGCAGCCCAGAATTACAGGGGCACTATGGCTACACCTTC.

This clone occurred once. The chain uses TRBV4-1 and TRBJ2-3; 9 bases map to TRBD2. Germline V gene data show CDR1 as MGHRA and CDR2 as YSYEKL. The junction had 5 bases not matched to a gene; V was cut back by 0 bases and J by 4 bases. The CDR3 spans 16 residues. The CDR3 DNA reads TGCGCCAGCAGCCAAGAGGTAGCGGGAGTCCCAGATACGCAGTATTTT. Translation: CASSQEVAGVPDTQYF.

The gene calls are TRBV28 and TRBJ1-5; D is ambiguous. CDR1 is MDHEN, CDR2 SYDVKM, per germline. The CDR3 has 15 residues. Trimming stripped 2 bases from V and 6 bases from J, with 14 bases between. CDR3 residues: CASSLSMQSAQPQHF. CDR3 sequence (DNA): TGTGCCAGCAGTTTAAGTATGCAGAGCGCTCAGCCCCAGCATTTT.

The rearrangement links TRBV7-9 to TRBJ2-7; D might be TRBD1 (6 bases). Germline CDR1 reads SEHNR; CDR2 reads FQNEAQ (reference sequence). This CDR3 has 14 residues. V was clipped by 1 base and J by 3 bases, with 10 bases between them. CDR3 residues: CASSLGTRGYEQYF. In nucleotides, the CDR3 is TGTGCCAGCAGCTTAGGGACCAGGGGCTACGAGCAGTACTTC.

This CDR3 is CASSLAPGEDEQFF. CDR3 nucleotide sequence: TGTGCCAGCAGTTTAGCGCCCGGGGAGGATGAGCAGTTCTTC. The chain uses TRBV28 and TRBJ2-1; D perhaps matches TRBD2 (6 bases). V shed 2 bases and J shed 8 bases, with 13 bases lying between them. The germline gives CDR1 MDHEN, CDR2 SYDVKM. The CDR3 is 14 amino acids.

The J gene is TRBJ2-2, the V gene TRBV5-5; D gene uncertain. Trimming shortened V by 0 bases and J by 3 bases, and 9 bases separated the two germline ends. This CDR3 region has 15 residues. Germline V gene data show CDR1 as SGHKS and CDR2 as YYEKEE (reference sequence). Written as DNA, the CDR3 is TGTGCCAGCAGCTTGGATCGCAGCGACACCGGGGAGCTGTTTTTT. Encoded protein: CASSLDRSDTGELFF.

This chain uses TRBV2 with TRBJ2-7; tentative D call: TRBD1 (5 bases). Trimming took off 6 bases at V and 3 bases at J, with 12 bases between the two ends. In germline, CDR1 is SNHLY, CDR2 FYNNEI. The CDR3 runs 13 residues. The CDR3 sequence: CASSATENYEQYF. The CDR3 bases are TGTGCCAGCAGCGCGACAGAAAACTACGAGCAGTACTTC.